The 9 T cell receptor beta chains below all came from one sample that was sequenced in a study of cytomegalovirus exposure and HLA in healthy donors. PCR amplification relied on 60 Vbeta primers (plus 13 Jbeta primers). The method was immunoSEQ multiplex PCR; TCRdb's version includes in-frame clones alone and lacks a portion of them. Among about 240,000 clones listed, over 70% were seen once. The specimen sequenced was PBMCs. The receptor set was obtained from an older woman in good health and CMV-seropositive.

J is TRBJ2-5 and V is TRBV11-2; 8 nucleotides line up with TRBD1. This CDR3 comprises 14 residues. Germline CDR1 reads SGHAT; CDR2 reads FQNNGV. V shed 6 bases, J shed 1 base, and the junction held 4 bases outside the gene matches. The CDR3 protein is CASRGQDVQETQYF. Written as DNA, the CDR3 is TGTGCCAGCAGGGGACAGGACGTCCAAGAGACCCAGTACTTC.

This clone was counted a single time. This chain links TRBV5-1 with TRBJ2-7, with D perhaps matching TRBD1 (5 bases). Germline CDR1 and CDR2: SGHRS and YFSETQ. Trimming took 4 bases from V and 5 from J, leaving 16 bases between them. This CDR3 contains 14 residues. The CDR3 bases are TGCGCCAGCAGCGTTGCTCAGGGTTTCAACGAGCAGTACTTC. Amino acid sequence: CASSVAQGFNEQYF.

The chain is built from TRBV30 and TRBJ1-2; D possibly corresponds to TRBD1 (5 bases). CDR3 size: 14 residues. The V end lost 2 bases, the J end lost 5 bases, and 15 bases lay between the germline ends. The germline V gene has CDR1 GTSNPN and CDR2 SVGIG (reference sequence). The CDR3 reads CAWSKGGAGYGYTF. The CDR3 DNA follows: TGTGCCTGGAGTAAGGGTGGGGCGGGGTATGGCTACACCTTC. The entire variable domain, with the rest obtained from reference TRBV30 and TRBJ1-2, is as follows: SQTIHQWPATLVQPVGSPLSLECTVEGTSNPNLYWYRQAAGRGLQLLFYSVGIGQISSEVPQNLSASRPQDRQFILSSKKLLLSDSGFYLCAWSKGGAGYGYTFGSGTRLTVV.

This clone was observed a single time. The rearrangement uses TRBV7-9 and TRBJ2-5, with 13 nucleotides matching TRBD2. CDR1 and CDR2 (germline): SEHNR, FQNEAQ (reference sequence). The J segment lost 5 bases and the V segment lost 3 bases, leaving 9 bases of the junction unmatched. The length of the CDR3 is 17 residues. The CDR3 coding sequence is TGTGCCAGCAGCTTGGGACTAGCGGGATCGGGGGGCGAGACCCAGTACTTC. It translates to CASSLGLAGSGGETQYF.

The V gene is TRBV5-4, the J gene TRBJ1-4, with 8 bases identical to TRBD1. Germline loops: CDR1 SGHNT, CDR2 YYREEE (reference sequence). V gave up 3 bases and J gave up 8 bases; unmatched junction bases: 6. This CDR3 contains 14 residues. The CDR3 here is CASSYDRGEEKLFF. In nucleotides, the CDR3 is TGTGCCAGCAGCTACGACAGGGGAGAAGAAAAACTGTTTTTT.

The CDR3 DNA reads as TGTGCCAGCTGCGACCGGGACAGTAAAAGCTACGAGCAGTACTTC. This encodes CASCDRDSKSYEQYF. The V gene is TRBV7-9, the J gene TRBJ2-7; 7 bases map to TRBD1. The CDR3 spans 15 residues. Germline CDR1 and CDR2: SEHNR and FQNEAQ (reference sequence). The V gene end was trimmed by 8 bases and the J gene end by 3 bases; junction bases not matched to a gene: 13.

This chain uses TRBV5-1 with TRBJ2-3; possible D gene TRBD1, 6 bases. The CDR3 is made up of 16 amino acids. The germline CDR1 and CDR2 sequences are SGHRS and YFSETQ. V was pared by 4 bases and J by 0 bases, with 15 bases between. DNA for the CDR3: TGCGCCAGCAGCGGAACCGGGACACCAAGCACAGATACGCAGTATTTT. The encoded protein is CASSGTGTPSTDTQYF. Combining the CDR3 with reference TRBV5-1 and TRBJ2-3 gives the whole variable domain KAGVTQTPRYLIKTRGQQVTLSCSPISGHRSVSWYQQTPGQGLQFLFEYFSETQRNKGNFPGRFSGRQFSNSRSEMNVSTLELGDSALYLCASSGTGTPSTDTQYFGPGTRLTVL.

The V and J genes are TRBV25-1 and TRBJ2-5, with no clear D. Trimming cost V 1 base and J 4 bases, with 4 bases left between them. This CDR3 is 12 amino acids long. Germline CDR1 and CDR2: MGHDK and SYGVNS. The DNA for the CDR3 is TGTGCCAGCAGTGAATTAGTAGAGACCCAGTACTTC. Its protein is CASSELVETQYF.

The chain couples TRBV5-4 to TRBJ1-2; D remains unclear. The CDR3 has 14 residues. Germline V CDR1 and CDR2: SGHNT, YYREEE (reference sequence). V was trimmed by 0 bases and J by 2 bases, leaving 8 bases between them. The CDR3 DNA reads as TGTGCCAGCAGCTTGGCTGGCCCGAACTATGGCTACACCTTC. It yields the protein CASSLAGPNYGYTF.